A single sample gave rise to the 18 T cell receptor beta chains below, sequenced in a study of blood T cell repertoires in COVID-19 (TCRdb year 2020). The library relied on the immunoSEQ multiplex PCR assay. Entries here come from immuneACCESS through TCRdb and include only in-frame sequences with V and J called. Some clones fail to appear in such tables; in the studies checked, an unresolved V gene covers under half of the shortfall, and the cause of the remainder is unknown. The sample records about 40,000 clones, around four fifths of which are singletons. The ten largest clonotypes hold roughly 15% of the sample. Sequenced input: peripheral blood. The receptors originated from a man aged 45-65 years with active or convalescent COVID-19.

The CDR3 DNA follows: TGTGCCAGCAGTGAAGTGGGGGGACGCGGCTACACCTTC. It yields the protein CASSEVGGRGYTF. The chain has TRBV6-1 and TRBJ1-2; a weak D match, TRBD1 (5 bases). Germline V gene lookup returns CDR1 MNHNS and CDR2 SASEGT. This CDR3 spans 13 amino acids. Trimming took 1 base from V and 8 from J, leaving 11 bases between them.

The chain employs TRBV5-8 and TRBJ2-1; 14 bases align to TRBD2. Trimming removed 2 bases from V and 7 bases from J; junction bases left unmatched: 5. The CDR3 is 16 residues long. CDR1 SGHTS and CDR2 YDEGEE come from the germline V gene. The CDR3 protein is CASSFRLAGGMNEQFF. The CDR3 DNA reads as TGTGCCAGCAGCTTCCGACTAGCGGGGGGGATGAATGAGCAGTTCTTC. The full variable domain, its missing parts supplied by reference TRBV5-8 and TRBJ2-1, is EAGVTQSPTHLIKTRGQQATLRCSPISGHTSVYWYQQALGLGLQFLLWYDEGEERNRGNFPPRFSGRQFPNYSSELNVNALELEDSALYLCASSFRLAGGMNEQFFGPGTRLTVL.

The chain links TRBV5-1 to TRBJ1-1; 7 bases map to TRBD1. The CDR3 extends over 14 amino acids. Germline V CDR1 and CDR2: SGHRS, YFSETQ. Losses at the gene ends were 1 base for V and 1 base for J; bases not matched to a gene: 1. For the CDR3, the DNA is TGCGCCAGCAGCTTGACAGGGGAGAACACTGAAGCTTTCTTT. Protein product: CASSLTGENTEAFF. Combining the CDR3 with reference TRBV5-1 and TRBJ1-1 gives the whole variable domain KAGVTQTPRYLIKTRGQQVTLSCSPISGHRSVSWYQQTPGQGLQFLFEYFSETQRNKGNFPGRFSGRQFSNSRSEMNVSTLELGDSALYLCASSLTGENTEAFFGQGTRLTVV.

This clone was seen a single time. This chain uses TRBV5-1 with TRBJ2-3; 11 nucleotides match TRBD2. The CDR3 loop spans 13 amino acids. Trimming cost V 4 bases and J 10 bases; bases outside gene matches: 5. CDR1 is SGHRS, CDR2 YFSETQ, per germline. For the CDR3, the DNA is TGCGCCAGCAGCCCCGAACTAGCGGGGGCGCAGTATTTT. Protein: CASSPELAGAQYF.

The V gene is TRBV9, the J gene TRBJ2-7, with a possible D match to TRBD2 (5 bases). The CDR3 consists of 13 residues. V lost 5 bases, J lost 3 bases, and 12 bases lay in between. CDR1 and CDR2 (germline): SGDLS, YYNGEE. The CDR3 is CASSAGLNYEQYF. CDR3 DNA: TGTGCCAGCAGTGCCGGACTTAACTACGAGCAGTACTTC.

This chain links TRBV5-5 with TRBJ2-7; D unclear. This CDR3 contains 13 residues. Between the trimmed V and J ends, which lost 0 bases and 6 bases, there was a span of 10 bases. Per germline, CDR1 SGHKS and CDR2 YYEKEE (reference sequence). The CDR3 sequence is CASSLAKTGEQYF. The CDR3, as DNA: TGTGCCAGCAGCTTGGCTAAGACGGGCGAGCAGTACTTC. Drawing the rest from reference TRBV5-5 and TRBJ2-7, the complete variable domain is DAGVTQSPTHLIKTRGQQVTLRCSPISGHKSVSWYQQVLGQGPQFIFQYYEKEERGRGNFPDRFSARQFPNYSSELNVNALLLGDSALYLCASSLAKTGEQYFGPGTRLTVT.

This chain links TRBV5-6 with TRBJ2-5; weak D call: TRBD1 (6 bases). Per the germline V gene, CDR1 is SGHDT and CDR2 is YYEEEE. This CDR3 has 13 amino acids. With 2 bases removed from V and 7 bases from J, the gap between germline ends came to 12 bases. The CDR3 spells CASSFIEGVTQYF. The DNA of the CDR3 is TGTGCCAGCAGCTTCATAGAGGGGGTGACCCAGTACTTC.

The chain employs TRBV27 and TRBJ1-1; D gene ambiguous. The ends were cut back, 0 bases at V and 4 bases at J, with 15 bases in the middle. CDR1 and CDR2 from the germline V gene are MNHEY and SMNVEV (reference sequence). The CDR3 loop spans 16 amino acids. CDR3 sequence reads: CASSLSIGRLFTEAFF. The CDR3 DNA follows: TGTGCCAGCAGTTTATCGATTGGCCGACTCTTCACTGAAGCTTTCTTT.

The chain has TRBV7-9 and TRBJ2-3; TRBD1 might be the D (5 bases). The germline V gene has CDR1 SEHNR and CDR2 FQNEAQ (reference sequence). CDR3 length: 15 amino acids. The germline V and J ends were trimmed by 1 base and 5 bases, with 13 bases remaining between them. This CDR3 reads CASSLGVTERDTQYF. In DNA, the CDR3 is TGTGCCAGCAGCTTAGGTGTGACAGAGAGAGATACGCAGTATTTT.

The chain employs TRBV27 and TRBJ1-1; TRBD1 is a possible D gene (5 bases). The CDR3 totals 14 residues. CDR1 is MNHEY, CDR2 SMNVEV, per germline (reference sequence). Trimming shortened V by 6 bases and J by 0 bases, and 11 bases separated the two germline ends. Here the CDR3 DNA reads TGTGCCAGCAGGTCGGGACTGTTGAACACTGAAGCTTTCTTT. Translating it yields CASRSGLLNTEAFF.

This sequence joins TRBV2 and TRBJ2-7, with 10 bases fitting TRBD2. Germline V gives CDR1 SNHLY, CDR2 FYNNEI. The CDR3 is made up of 15 amino acids. V lost 6 bases to trimming and J lost 2 bases; unmatched junction nucleotides: 7. The CDR3 spells CASSPLAGVTYEQYF. DNA of the CDR3: TGTGCCAGCAGCCCGCTAGCGGGGGTCACCTACGAGCAGTACTTC. Looking up the rest from reference TRBV2 and TRBJ2-7 gives the full variable domain: EPEVTQTPSHQVTQMGQEVILRCVPISNHLYFYWYRQILGQKVEFLVSFYNNEISEKSEIFDDQFSVERPDGSNFTLKIRSTKLEDSAMYFCASSPLAGVTYEQYFGPGTRLTVT.

The rearrangement uses TRBV5-8 and TRBJ1-6, with a possible D match to TRBD1 (6 bases). CDR1 is SGHTS and CDR2 is YDEGEE in the germline V gene. V was clipped by 2 bases and J by 6 bases, with 12 bases between them. CDR3 length equals 15 residues. CDR3 nucleotides: TGTGCCAGCAGCTTAGGACAGTGGGTTAATTCACCCCTCCACTTT. Protein sequence: CASSLGQWVNSPLHF.

This chain connects TRBV14 to TRBJ2-1, with 9 bases that match TRBD1. Germline CDR1 is SGHDN and CDR2 is FVKESK. This CDR3 contains 17 residues. The junction had 4 bases not matched to a gene; V was cut back by 1 base and J by 0 bases. The CDR3 here is CASSQVGQGPSYNEQFF. In nucleotides, the CDR3 is TGTGCCAGCAGCCAAGTCGGACAGGGGCCCTCCTACAATGAGCAGTTCTTC.

This clone has only one observation. This CDR3 reads CASSRTGEGKNIQYF. CDR3 DNA sequence: TGTGCCAGCAGCCGGACAGGGGAGGGCAAAAACATTCAGTACTTC. V usage is TRBV5-4 and J usage is TRBJ2-4; 9 bases agree with TRBD1. This CDR3 is built from 15 residues. Per germline, CDR1 SGHNT and CDR2 YYREEE (reference sequence). Unmatched junction bases numbered 5, after V lost 4 bases and J lost 3 bases. The variable domain in full, completed from reference TRBV5-4 and TRBJ2-4, reads ETGVTQSPTHLIKTRGQQVTLRCSSQSGHNTVSWYQQALGQGPQFIFQYYREEENGRGNFPPRFSGLQFPNYSSELNVNALELDDSALYLCASSRTGEGKNIQYFGAGTRLSVL.

Only one count was recorded for this clone. This chain uses TRBV12-5 with TRBJ1-2; 9 bases align to TRBD1. Per germline, CDR1 LGHNT and CDR2 FRNRAP. The CDR3 has 14 amino acids. The J segment lost 7 bases and the V segment lost 1 base, leaving 4 bases of the junction unmatched. The CDR3 sequence: CASGLGRDRVGYTF. DNA for the CDR3: TGTGCTAGTGGTTTGGGACGGGACAGGGTTGGCTACACCTTC.

V usage is TRBV7-2 and J usage is TRBJ2-3; D uncertain. The CDR3 totals 13 residues. The germline V and J ends were trimmed by 7 bases and 2 bases, with 10 bases remaining between them. Germline V gene sequence: CDR1 SGHTA, CDR2 FQGNSA. The CDR3 coding sequence is TGTGCCAGCATCCGACTTCCCACAGATACGCAGTATTTT. It yields the protein CASIRLPTDTQYF.

This clone has just one count. V is TRBV6-5 and J is TRBJ1-2, with TRBD1 as a possible D gene (5 bases). The CDR3 totals 15 residues. V lost 2 bases to trimming and J lost 2 bases, with 12 bases between them. CDR1 is MNHEY, CDR2 SVGAGI, per germline. The DNA of the CDR3 is TGTGCCAGCAGTTACGAAGGCAGGGCAAACTATGGCTACACCTTC. The encoded protein is CASSYEGRANYGYTF.

The chain couples TRBV5-1 to TRBJ1-2; weak D call: TRBD1 (6 bases). V lost 1 base and J 2 bases, leaving 12 bases between the germline ends. Germline assignment: CDR1 SGHRS and CDR2 YFSETQ. The CDR3 extends over 15 amino acids. The CDR3 coding sequence is TGCGCCAGCAGCTTGACCCTGGACAGAAACTATGGCTACACCTTC. It encodes CASSLTLDRNYGYTF.